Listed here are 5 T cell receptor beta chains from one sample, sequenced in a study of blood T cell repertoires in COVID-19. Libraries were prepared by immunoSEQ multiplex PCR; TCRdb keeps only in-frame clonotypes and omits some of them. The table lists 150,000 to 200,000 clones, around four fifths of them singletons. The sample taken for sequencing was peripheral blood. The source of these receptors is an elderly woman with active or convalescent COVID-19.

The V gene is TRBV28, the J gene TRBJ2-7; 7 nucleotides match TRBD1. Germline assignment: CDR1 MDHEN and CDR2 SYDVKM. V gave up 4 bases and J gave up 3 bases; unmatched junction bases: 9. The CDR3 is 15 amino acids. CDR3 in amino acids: CASSSRDSLYYEQYF. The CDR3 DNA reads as TGTGCCAGCAGTTCCCGGGACAGCCTATACTACGAGCAGTACTTC.

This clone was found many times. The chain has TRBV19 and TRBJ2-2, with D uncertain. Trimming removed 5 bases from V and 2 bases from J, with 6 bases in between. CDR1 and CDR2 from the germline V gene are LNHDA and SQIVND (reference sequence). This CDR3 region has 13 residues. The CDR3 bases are TGTGCCAGTAGTGCAGAAAACACCGGGGAGCTGTTTTTT. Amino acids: CASSAENTGELFF. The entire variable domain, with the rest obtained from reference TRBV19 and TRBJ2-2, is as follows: DGGITQSPKYLFRKEGQNVTLSCEQNLNHDAMYWYRQDPGQGLRLIYYSQIVNDFQKGDIAEGYSVSREKKESFPLTVTSAQKNPTAFYLCASSAENTGELFFGEGSRLTVL.

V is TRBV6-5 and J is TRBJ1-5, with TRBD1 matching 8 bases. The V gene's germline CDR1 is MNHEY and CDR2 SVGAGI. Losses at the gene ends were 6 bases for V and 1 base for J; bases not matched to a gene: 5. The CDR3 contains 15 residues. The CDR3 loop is CASRPRTGSNQPQHF. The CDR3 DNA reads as TGTGCCAGCAGACCCCGGACAGGGAGCAATCAGCCCCAGCATTTT.

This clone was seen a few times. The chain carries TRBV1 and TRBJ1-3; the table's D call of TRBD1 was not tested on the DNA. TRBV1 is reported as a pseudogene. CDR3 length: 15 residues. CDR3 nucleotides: TGCACCAGCAGCCAGGATGACAGGGGTGGAAACACCATATATTTT. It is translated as CTSSQDDRGGNTIYF.

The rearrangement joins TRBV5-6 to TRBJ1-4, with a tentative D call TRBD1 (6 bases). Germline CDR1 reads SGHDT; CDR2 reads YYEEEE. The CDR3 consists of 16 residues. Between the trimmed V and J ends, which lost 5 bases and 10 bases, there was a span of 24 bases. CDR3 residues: CASRRESGTKGGKLFF. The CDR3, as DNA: TGTGCCAGCAGGCGAGAATCGGGGACAAAGGGCGGAAAACTGTTTTTT.